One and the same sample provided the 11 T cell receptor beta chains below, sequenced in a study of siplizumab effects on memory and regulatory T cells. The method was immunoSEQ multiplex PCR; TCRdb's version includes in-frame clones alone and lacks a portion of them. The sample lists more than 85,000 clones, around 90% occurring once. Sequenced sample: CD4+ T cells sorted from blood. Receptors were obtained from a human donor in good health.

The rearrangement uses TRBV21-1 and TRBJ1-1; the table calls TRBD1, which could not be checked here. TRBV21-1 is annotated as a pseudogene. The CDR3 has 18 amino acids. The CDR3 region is CASRTGPRVSPRNTEAFF. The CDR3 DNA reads TGTGCCAGCAGGACAGGCCCGCGCGTTTCTCCCCGGAACACTGAAGCTTTCTTT.

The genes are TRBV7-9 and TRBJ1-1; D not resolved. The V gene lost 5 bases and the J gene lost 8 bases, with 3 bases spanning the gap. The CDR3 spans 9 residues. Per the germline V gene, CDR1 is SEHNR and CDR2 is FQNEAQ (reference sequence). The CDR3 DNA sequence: TGTGCCAGCAGCCCCGAAGCTTTCTTT. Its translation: CASSPEAFF.

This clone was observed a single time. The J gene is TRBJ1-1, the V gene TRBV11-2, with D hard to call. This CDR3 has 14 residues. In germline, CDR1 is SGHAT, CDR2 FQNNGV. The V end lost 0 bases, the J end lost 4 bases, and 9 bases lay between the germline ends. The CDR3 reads CASSLDSLFTEAFF. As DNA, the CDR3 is TGTGCCAGCAGCTTAGATTCTCTGTTCACTGAAGCTTTCTTT.

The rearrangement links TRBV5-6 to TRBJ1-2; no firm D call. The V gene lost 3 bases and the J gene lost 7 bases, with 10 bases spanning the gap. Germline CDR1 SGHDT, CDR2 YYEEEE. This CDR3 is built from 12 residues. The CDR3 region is CASSSDRGGYTF. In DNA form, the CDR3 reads TGTGCCAGCAGCTCGGATCGGGGTGGCTACACCTTC. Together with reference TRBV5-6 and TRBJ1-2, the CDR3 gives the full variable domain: DAGVTQSPTHLIKTRGQQVTLRCSPKSGHDTVSWYQQALGQGPQFIFQYYEEEERQRGNFPDRFSGHQFPNYSSELNVNALLLGDSALYLCASSSDRGGYTFGSGTRLTVV.

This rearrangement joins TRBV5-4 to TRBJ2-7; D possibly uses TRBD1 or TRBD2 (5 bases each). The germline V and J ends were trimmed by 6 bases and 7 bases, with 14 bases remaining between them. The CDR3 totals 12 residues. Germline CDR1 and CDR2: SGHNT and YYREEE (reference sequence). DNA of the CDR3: TGTGCCAGCACCAAGGGGACGGGGGAGCAGTACTTC. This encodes CASTKGTGEQYF. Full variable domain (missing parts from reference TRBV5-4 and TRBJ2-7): ETGVTQSPTHLIKTRGQQVTLRCSSQSGHNTVSWYQQALGQGPQFIFQYYREEENGRGNFPPRFSGLQFPNYSSELNVNALELDDSALYLCASTKGTGEQYFGPGTRLTVT.

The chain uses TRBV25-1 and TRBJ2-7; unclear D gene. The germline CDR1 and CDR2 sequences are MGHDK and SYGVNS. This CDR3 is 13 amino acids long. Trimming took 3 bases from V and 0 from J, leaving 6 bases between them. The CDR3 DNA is TGTGCCAGCAGTGACCCAGGCTCCTACGAGCAGTACTTC. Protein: CASSDPGSYEQYF.

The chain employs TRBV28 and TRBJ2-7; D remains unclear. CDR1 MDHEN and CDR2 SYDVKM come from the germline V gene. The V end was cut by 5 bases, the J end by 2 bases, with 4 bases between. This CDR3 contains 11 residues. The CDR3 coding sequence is TGTGCCAGCAGTCAGCCCTACGAGCAGTACTTC. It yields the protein CASSQPYEQYF.

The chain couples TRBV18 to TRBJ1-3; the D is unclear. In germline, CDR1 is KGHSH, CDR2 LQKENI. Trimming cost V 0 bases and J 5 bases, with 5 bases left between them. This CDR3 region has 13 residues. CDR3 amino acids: CASSPPSRNTIYF. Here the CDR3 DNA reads TGTGCCAGCTCACCACCGAGCCGAAACACCATATATTTT.

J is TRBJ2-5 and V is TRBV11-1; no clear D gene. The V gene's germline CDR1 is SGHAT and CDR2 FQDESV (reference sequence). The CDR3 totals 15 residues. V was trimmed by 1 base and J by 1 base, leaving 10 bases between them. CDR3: CASSLGMTLQETQYF. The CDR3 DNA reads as TGTGCCAGCAGCTTAGGTATGACTCTCCAAGAGACCCAGTACTTC.

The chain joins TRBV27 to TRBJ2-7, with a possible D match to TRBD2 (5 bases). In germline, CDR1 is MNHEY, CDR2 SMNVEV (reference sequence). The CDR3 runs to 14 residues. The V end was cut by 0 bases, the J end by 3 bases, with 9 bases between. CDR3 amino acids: CASSLSNGGYEQYF. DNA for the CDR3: TGTGCCAGCAGTTTATCGAACGGAGGCTACGAGCAGTACTTC.

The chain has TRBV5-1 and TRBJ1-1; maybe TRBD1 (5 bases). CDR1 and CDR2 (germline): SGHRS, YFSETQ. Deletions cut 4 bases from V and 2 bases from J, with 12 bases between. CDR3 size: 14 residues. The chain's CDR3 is CASSDDQGNTEAFF. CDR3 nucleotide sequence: TGCGCCAGCAGCGACGATCAGGGAAACACTGAAGCTTTCTTT.